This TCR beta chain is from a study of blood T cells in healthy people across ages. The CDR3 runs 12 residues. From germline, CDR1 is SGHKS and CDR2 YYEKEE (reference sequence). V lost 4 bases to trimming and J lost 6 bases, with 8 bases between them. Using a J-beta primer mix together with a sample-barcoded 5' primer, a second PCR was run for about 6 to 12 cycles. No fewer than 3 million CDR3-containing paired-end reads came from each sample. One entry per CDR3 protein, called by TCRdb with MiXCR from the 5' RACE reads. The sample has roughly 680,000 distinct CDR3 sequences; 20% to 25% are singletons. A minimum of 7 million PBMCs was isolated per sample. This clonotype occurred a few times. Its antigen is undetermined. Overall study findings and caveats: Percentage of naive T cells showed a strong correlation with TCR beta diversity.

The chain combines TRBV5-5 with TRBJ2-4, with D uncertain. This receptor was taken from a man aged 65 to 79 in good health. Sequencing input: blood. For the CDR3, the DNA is TGTGCCAGCAGCCCAGATTCAAACATTCAGTACTTC. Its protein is CASSPDSNIQYF.